The T cell receptor beta chain described here comes from a study of cytomegalovirus exposure and HLA in healthy donors. Whole-study results and caveats: Using the classifier, cytomegalovirus status was reportedly diagnosed with high specificity and sensitivity.

A multiplex PCR was run with 60 Vbeta primers and 13 Jbeta primers. Using immunoSEQ multiplex PCR, the repertoire was profiled, and TCRdb retains in-frame clones only, with some absent. The sample lists approximately 150,000 clones; around 67% were seen once. Germline-derived CDR1 and CDR2 are SGHDT and YYEEEE. There are 15 residues in the CDR3. The germline V and J ends were trimmed by 4 bases and 2 bases, with 13 bases remaining between them. Notes on this clone: Its target is not known.

Sequencing was done on a sample of PBMCs. The receptor's source is a young woman in good health and CMV-seropositive. The J gene is TRBJ1-3, the V gene TRBV5-6; tentative D call: TRBD1 (5 bases). CDR3 DNA sequence: TGTGCCAGCAGCCAATCAGGGTATCCTGGAAACACCATATATTTT. Protein: CASSQSGYPGNTIYF.